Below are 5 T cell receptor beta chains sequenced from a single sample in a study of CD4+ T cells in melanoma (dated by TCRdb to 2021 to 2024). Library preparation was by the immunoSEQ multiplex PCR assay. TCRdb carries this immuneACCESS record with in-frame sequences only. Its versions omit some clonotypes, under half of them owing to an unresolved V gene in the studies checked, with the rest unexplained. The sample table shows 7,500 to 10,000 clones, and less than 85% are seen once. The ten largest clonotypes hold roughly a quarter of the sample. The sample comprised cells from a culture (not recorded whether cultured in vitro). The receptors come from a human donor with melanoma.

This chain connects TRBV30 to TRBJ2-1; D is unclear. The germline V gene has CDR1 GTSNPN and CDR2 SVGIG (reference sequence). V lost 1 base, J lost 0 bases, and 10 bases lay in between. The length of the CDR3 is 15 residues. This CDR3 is CAWSAPEVSYNEQFF. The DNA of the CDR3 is TGTGCCTGGAGTGCGCCAGAGGTCTCCTACAATGAGCAGTTCTTC.

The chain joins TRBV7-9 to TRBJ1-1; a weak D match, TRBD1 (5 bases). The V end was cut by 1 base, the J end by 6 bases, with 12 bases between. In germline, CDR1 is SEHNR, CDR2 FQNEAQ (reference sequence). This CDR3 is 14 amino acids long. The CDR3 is CASSLGGQPSEAFF. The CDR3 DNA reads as TGTGCCAGCAGCTTAGGGGGCCAACCCTCTGAAGCTTTCTTT.

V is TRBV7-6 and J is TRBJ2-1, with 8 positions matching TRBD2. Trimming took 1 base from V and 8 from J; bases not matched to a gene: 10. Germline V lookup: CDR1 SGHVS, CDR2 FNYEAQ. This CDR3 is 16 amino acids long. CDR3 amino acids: CASSLGAGEPRDEQFF. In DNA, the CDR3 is TGTGCCAGCAGCTTAGGAGCGGGGGAGCCTCGGGATGAGCAGTTCTTC.

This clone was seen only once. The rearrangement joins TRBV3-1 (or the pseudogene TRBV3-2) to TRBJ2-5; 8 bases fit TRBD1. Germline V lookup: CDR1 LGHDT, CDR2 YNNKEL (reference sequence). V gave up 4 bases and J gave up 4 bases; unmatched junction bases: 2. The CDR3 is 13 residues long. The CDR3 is CASSPGGRETQYF. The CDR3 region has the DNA TGTGCCAGCAGCCCAGGGGGCCGAGAGACCCAGTACTTC.

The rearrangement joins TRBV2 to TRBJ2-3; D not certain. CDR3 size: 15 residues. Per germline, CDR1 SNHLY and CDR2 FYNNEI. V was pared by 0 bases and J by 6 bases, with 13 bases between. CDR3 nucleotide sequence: TGTGCCAGCAGTGAAGCAGGGCCACCCGGGGATACGCAGTATTTT. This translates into CASSEAGPPGDTQYF.